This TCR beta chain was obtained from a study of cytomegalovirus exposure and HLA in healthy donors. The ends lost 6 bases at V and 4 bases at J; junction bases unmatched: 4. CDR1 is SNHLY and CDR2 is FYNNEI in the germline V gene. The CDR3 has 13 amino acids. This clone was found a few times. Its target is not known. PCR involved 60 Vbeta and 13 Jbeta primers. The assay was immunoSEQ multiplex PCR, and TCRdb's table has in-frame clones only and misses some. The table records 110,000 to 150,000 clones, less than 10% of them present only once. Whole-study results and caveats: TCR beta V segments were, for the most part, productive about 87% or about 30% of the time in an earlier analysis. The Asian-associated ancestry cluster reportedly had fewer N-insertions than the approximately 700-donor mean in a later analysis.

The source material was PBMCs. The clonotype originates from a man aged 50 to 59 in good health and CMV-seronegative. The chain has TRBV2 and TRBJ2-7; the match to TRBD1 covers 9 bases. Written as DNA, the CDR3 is TGTGCCAGCAGAGGGACAGGGCAGTACGAGCAGTACTTC. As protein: CASRGTGQYEQYF.